The 5 T cell receptor beta chains presented below share a single source sample, sequenced in a study of regulatory dendritic cells for organ transplantation. Sorted subsets were CFSE-labeled and cultured less than six days with allogeneic dendritic cells. For these TCRs, the target antigens are not known. The table came from immunoSEQ multiplex PCR; TCRdb's copy has only in-frame clones and leaves some out. This sample has 9,500 to 14,000 clones, with under 90% found just once. Sequencing used naive CD8+ T cells from blood cultured with dendritic cells. Subset in this sample: CD45RA+ naive T cells. These receptors all come from a human donor in good health.

J is TRBJ1-2 and V is TRBV27; D perhaps matches TRBD1 (5 bases). CDR3 length equals 14 residues. Germline V gene data show CDR1 as MNHEY and CDR2 as SMNVEV (reference sequence). Trimming cost V 10 bases and J 3 bases, with 18 bases left between them. In DNA, the CDR3 is TGTGCCACCAGGGACGGGGGTAGCTACTATGGCTACACCTTC. Translated: CATRDGGSYYGYTF.

This clone was seen a handful of times. The chain recombines TRBV11-2 with TRBJ2-7; D gene unclear. V lost 1 base to trimming and J lost 3 bases, with 7 bases between them. CDR3 length: 13 residues. Germline CDR1 is SGHAT and CDR2 is FQNNGV. The CDR3, as DNA: TGTGCCAGCAGCTTAGCGCAGGACTACGAGCAGTACTTC. This sequence encodes CASSLAQDYEQYF.

This chain links TRBV7-9 with TRBJ1-2; D gene unclear. This CDR3 region has 13 residues. Trimming removed 4 bases from V and 8 bases from J, with 14 bases in between. Looked up from germline, CDR1 is SEHNR and CDR2 is FQNEAQ (reference sequence). Written as DNA, the CDR3 is TGTGCCAGCAGCTCCCCCGCGGGTGGGGGCTACACCTTC. It is translated as CASSSPAGGGYTF.

The CDR3 sequence is CASSPPFADTIYF. The CDR3 DNA is TGCGCCAGCAGCCCTCCTTTTGCGGACACCATATATTTT. This chain connects TRBV4-1 to TRBJ1-3; D not certain. V lost 4 bases to trimming and J lost 8 bases, with 12 bases between them. CDR1 is MGHRA, CDR2 YSYEKL, per germline. The length of the CDR3 is 13 residues.

The J gene is TRBJ2-3, the V gene TRBV6-5, with D unresolved. V lost 0 bases, J lost 1 base, and 5 bases lay in between. Germline CDR1 and CDR2: MNHEY and SVGAGI. The CDR3 has 14 amino acids. Here the CDR3 reads CASSYSAGTDTQYF. As DNA, the CDR3 is TGTGCCAGCAGTTACTCGGCGGGCACAGATACGCAGTATTTT.